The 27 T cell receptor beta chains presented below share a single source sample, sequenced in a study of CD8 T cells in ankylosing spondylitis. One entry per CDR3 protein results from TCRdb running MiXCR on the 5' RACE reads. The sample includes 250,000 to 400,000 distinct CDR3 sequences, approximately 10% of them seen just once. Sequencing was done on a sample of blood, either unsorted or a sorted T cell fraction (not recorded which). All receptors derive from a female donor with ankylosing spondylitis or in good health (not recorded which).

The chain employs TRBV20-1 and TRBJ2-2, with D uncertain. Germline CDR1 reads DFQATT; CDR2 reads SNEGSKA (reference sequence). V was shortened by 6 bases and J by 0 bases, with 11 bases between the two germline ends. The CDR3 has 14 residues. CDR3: CSARLSSNTGELFF. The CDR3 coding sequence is TGCAGTGCCCGACTGTCCTCGAACACCGGGGAGCTGTTTTTT.

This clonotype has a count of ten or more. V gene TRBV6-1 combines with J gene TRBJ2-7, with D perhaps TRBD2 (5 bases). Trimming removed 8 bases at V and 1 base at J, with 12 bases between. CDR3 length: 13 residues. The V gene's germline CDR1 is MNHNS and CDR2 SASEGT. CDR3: CASVTRVSYEQYF. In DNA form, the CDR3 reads TGTGCCAGCGTGACGAGGGTTTCCTACGAGCAGTACTTC.

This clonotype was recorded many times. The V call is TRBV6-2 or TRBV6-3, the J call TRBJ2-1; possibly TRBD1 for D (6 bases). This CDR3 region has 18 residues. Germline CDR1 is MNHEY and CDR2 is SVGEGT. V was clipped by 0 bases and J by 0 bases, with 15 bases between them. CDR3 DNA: TGTGCCAGCAGTTACTCAACAGGGCAAACTAGCTCCTACAATGAGCAGTTCTTC. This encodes CASSYSTGQTSSYNEQFF.

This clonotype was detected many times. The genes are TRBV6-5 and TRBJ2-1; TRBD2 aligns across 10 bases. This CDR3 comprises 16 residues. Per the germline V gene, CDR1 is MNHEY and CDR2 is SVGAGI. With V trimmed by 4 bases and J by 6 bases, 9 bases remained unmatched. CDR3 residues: CASSSPRLAGVNEQFF. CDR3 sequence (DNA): TGTGCCAGCAGTTCACCCCGACTAGCGGGTGTCAATGAGCAGTTCTTC.

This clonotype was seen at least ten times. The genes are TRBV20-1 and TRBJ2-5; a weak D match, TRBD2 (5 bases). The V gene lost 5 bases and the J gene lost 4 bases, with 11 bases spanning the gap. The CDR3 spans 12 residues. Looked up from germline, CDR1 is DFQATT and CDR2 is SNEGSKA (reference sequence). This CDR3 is CSAEAAAETQYF. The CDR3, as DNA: TGCAGTGCTGAAGCGGCTGCAGAGACCCAGTACTTC.

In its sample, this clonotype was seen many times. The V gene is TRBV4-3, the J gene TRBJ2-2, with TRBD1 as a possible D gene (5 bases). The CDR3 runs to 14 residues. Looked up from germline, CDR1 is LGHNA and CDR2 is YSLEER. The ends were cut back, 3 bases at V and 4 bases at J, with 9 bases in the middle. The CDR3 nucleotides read TGCGCCAGCAGCCACGCCCAGGGCACCGGGGAGCTGTTTTTT. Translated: CASSHAQGTGELFF.

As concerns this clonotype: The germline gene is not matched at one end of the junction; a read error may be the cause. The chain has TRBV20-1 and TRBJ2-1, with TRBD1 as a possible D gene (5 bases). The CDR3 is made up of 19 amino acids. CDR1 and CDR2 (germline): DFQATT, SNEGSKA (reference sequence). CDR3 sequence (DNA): TGCAGTGCTGTGGCAGCGACAGACCCGATTTTATGGTCCTCCAATGAGCAGTTCTTC. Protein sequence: CSAVAATDPILWSSNEQFF.

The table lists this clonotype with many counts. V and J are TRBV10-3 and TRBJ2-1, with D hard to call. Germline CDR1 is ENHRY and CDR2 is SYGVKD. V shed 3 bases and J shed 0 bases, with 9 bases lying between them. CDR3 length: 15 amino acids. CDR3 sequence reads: CAISDIESSYNEQFF. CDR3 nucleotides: TGTGCCATCAGTGATATAGAAAGCTCCTACAATGAGCAGTTCTTC.

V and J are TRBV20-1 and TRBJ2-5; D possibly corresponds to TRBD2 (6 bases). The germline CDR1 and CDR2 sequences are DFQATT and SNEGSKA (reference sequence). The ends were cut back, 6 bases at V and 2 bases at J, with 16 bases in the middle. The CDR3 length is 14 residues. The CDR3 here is CSAPLAGPQETQYF. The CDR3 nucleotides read TGCAGTGCCCCCCTTGCGGGGCCTCAAGAGACCCAGTACTTC.

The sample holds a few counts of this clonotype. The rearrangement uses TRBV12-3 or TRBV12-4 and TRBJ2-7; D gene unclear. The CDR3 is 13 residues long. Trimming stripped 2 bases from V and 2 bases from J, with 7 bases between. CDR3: CASSLRPTYEQYF. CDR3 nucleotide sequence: TGTGCCAGCAGTTTACGGCCTACCTACGAGCAGTACTTC.

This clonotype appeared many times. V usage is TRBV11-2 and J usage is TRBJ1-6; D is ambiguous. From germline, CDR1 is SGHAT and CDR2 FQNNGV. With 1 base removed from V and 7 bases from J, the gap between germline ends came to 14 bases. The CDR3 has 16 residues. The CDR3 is CASSLVFNLGNSPLHF. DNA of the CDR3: TGTGCCAGCAGCTTAGTTTTTAACTTGGGGAATTCACCCCTCCACTTT.

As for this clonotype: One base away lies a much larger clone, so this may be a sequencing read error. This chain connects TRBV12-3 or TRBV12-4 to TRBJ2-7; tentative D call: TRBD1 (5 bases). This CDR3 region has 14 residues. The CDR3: CASSLVGAELQQHF. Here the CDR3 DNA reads TGTGCCAGCAGTTTAGTAGGGGCGGAACTCCAGCAGCACTTC.

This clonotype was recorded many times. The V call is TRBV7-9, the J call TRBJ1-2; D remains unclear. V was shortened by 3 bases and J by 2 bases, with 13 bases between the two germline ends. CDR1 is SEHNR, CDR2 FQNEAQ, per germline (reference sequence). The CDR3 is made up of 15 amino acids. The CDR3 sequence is CASSFGPVQNYGYTF. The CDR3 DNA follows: TGTGCCAGCAGCTTCGGGCCGGTGCAAAACTATGGCTACACCTTC.

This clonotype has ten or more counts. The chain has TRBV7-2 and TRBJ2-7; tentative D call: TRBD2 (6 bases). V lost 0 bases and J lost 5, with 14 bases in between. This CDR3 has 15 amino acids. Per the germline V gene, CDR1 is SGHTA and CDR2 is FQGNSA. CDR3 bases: TGTGCCAGCAGCTTAGCTTACGGGAGCTGGAACGAGCAGTACTTC. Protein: CASSLAYGSWNEQYF. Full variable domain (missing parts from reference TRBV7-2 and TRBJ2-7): GAGVSQSPSNKVTEKGKDVELRCDPISGHTALYWYRQSLGQGLEFLIYFQGNSAPDKSGLPSDRFSAERTGGSVSTLTIQRTQQEDSAVYLCASSLAYGSWNEQYFGPGTRLTVT.

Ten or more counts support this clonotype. CDR3 amino acids: CASSQEDRTDTQYF. In DNA form, the CDR3 reads TGCGCCAGCAGCCAAGAAGACCGCACAGATACGCAGTATTTT. V is TRBV4-3 and J is TRBJ2-3; D is undetermined. Germline-derived CDR1 and CDR2 are LGHNA and YSLEER. V was clipped by 0 bases and J by 1 base, with 5 bases between them. This CDR3 has 14 residues.

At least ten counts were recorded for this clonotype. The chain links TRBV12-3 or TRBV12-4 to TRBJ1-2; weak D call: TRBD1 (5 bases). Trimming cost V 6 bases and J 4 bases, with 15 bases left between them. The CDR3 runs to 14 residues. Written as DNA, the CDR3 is TGTGCCAGCAGCCACACCCGGGACGGCTATGGCTACACCTTC. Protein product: CASSHTRDGYGYTF.

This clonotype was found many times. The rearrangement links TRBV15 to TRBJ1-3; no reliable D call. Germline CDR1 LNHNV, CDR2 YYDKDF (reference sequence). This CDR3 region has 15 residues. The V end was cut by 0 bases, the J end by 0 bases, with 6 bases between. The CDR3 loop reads CATSRDPSSGNTIYF. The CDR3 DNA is TGTGCCACCAGCAGAGACCCCAGCTCTGGAAACACCATATATTTT.

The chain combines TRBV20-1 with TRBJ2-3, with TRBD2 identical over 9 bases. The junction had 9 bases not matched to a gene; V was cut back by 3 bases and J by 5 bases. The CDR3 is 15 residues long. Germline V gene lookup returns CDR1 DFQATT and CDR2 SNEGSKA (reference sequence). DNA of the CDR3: TGCAGTGCTAGGGCAAGACTAGCGGATCTAGATACGCAGTATTTT. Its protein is CSARARLADLDTQYF.

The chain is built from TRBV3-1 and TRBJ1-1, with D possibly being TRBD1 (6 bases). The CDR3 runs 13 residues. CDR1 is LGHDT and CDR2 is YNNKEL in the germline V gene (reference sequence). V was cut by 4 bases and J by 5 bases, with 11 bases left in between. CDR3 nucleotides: TGTGCCAGCAGCCCAATCACAGGGACTGAAGCTTTCTTT. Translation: CASSPITGTEAFF.

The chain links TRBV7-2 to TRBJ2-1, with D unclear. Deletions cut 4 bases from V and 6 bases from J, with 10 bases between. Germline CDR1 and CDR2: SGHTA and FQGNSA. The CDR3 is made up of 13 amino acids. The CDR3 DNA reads TGTGCCAGCAGCTCCAGAGGTTTCAATGAGCAGTTCTTC. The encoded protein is CASSSRGFNEQFF. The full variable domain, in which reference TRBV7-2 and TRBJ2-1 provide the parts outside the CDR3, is GAGVSQSPSNKVTEKGKDVELRCDPISGHTALYWYRQSLGQGLEFLIYFQGNSAPDKSGLPSDRFSAERTGGSVSTLTIQRTQQEDSAVYLCASSSRGFNEQFFGPGTRLTVL.

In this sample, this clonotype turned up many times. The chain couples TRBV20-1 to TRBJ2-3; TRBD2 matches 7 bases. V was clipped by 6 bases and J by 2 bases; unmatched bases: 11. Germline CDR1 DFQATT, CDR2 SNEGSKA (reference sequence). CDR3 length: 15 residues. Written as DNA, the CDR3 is TGCAGTGCCAACTTAGCGGGCTTTAACACAGATACGCAGTATTTT. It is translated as CSANLAGFNTDTQYF.

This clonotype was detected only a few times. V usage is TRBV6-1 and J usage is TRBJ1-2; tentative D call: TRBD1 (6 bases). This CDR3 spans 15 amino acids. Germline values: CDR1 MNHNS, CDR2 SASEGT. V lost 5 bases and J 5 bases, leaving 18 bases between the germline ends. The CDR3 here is CASSTRDTASYGYTF. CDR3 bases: TGTGCCAGCAGTACCCGGGACACGGCGAGTTATGGCTACACCTTC.

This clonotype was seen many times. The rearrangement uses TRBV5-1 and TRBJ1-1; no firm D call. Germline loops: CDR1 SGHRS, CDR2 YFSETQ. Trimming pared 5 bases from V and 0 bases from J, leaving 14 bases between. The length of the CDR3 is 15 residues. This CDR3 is CASSFGRALNTEAFF. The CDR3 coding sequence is TGCGCCAGCAGTTTCGGACGTGCATTGAACACTGAAGCTTTCTTT.

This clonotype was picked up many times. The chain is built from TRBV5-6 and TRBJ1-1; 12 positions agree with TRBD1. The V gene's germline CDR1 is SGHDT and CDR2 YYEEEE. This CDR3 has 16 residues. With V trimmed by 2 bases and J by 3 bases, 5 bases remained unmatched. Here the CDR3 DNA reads TGTGCCAGCAGCTTCCTGGGACAGGGGGCAGACACTGAAGCTTTCTTT. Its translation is CASSFLGQGADTEAFF.

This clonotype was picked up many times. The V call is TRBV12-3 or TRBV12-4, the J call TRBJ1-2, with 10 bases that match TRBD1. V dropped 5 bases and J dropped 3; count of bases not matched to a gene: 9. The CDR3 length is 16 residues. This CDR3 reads CASSLLTGGADYGYTF. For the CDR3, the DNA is TGTGCCAGCAGTCTTCTGACAGGGGGCGCAGACTATGGCTACACCTTC.

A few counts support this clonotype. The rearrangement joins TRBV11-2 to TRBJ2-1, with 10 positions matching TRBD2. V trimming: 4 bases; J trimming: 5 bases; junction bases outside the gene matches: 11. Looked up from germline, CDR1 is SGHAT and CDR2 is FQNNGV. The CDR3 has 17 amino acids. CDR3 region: CASSSFLAGGSHNEQFF. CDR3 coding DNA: TGTGCCAGCAGCTCTTTTTTAGCGGGGGGTTCCCACAATGAGCAGTTCTTC.

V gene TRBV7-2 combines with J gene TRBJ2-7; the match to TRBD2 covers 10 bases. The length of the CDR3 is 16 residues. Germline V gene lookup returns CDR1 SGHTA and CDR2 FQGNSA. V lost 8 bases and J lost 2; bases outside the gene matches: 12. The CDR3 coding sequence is TGTGCCAGCGGCTCCCGTAGCGGGGGGCCAACCTACGAGCAGTACTTC. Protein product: CASGSRSGGPTYEQYF.